This T cell receptor (beta chain) was obtained from a study of blood T cell repertoires in COVID-19. Background on the study: The United States, Italy and Spain provided the acute and convalescent COVID-19 samples. PBMCs, B-cell-depleted T cells, or T cells provided the cDNA or gDNA that made up the material.

Using immunoSEQ multiplex PCR, the repertoire was profiled, and TCRdb retains in-frame clones only, with some absent. The sample lists around 60,000 clones, 80% to 95% occurring once. Between the trimmed V and J ends, which lost 1 base and 1 base, there was a span of 8 bases. The CDR3 length is 15 residues. Germline CDR1 is SGHKS and CDR2 is YYEKEE (reference sequence). The sequence derives from a man in his fifties with active COVID-19. The V call is TRBV5-5, the J call TRBJ1-4, with a possible D match to TRBD1 (5 bases). The sample comprised peripheral blood. The CDR3 bases are TGTGCCAGCAGCTTGTGGGGGGAAACTAATGAAAAACTGTTTTTT. Translated, it gives CASSLWGETNEKLFF.